Sequencing of this TCR beta chain was carried out in a study of Ad26.COV2.S vaccination and SARS-CoV-2 variants. The study, taken as a whole, reports: Those who received vaccine or placebo ended up with similar non-spike TCR breadth. An underestimation of total T cell responses may have resulted from the TCR breadth and depth analyses. Recipients given vaccine exceeded placebo recipients in spike-specific TCR breadth.

The table came from immunoSEQ multiplex PCR; TCRdb's copy has only in-frame clones and leaves some out. The sample holds around 350,000 clones, roughly nine tenths seen once. Germline assignment: CDR1 MNHEY and CDR2 SMNVEV (reference sequence). V was shortened by 5 bases and J by 2 bases, with 4 bases between the two germline ends. The length of the CDR3 is 11 residues. On this clone: Its antigen is unidentified.

The TCR sequence derives from a human donor who had recovered from COVID-19. The chain uses TRBV27 and TRBJ2-7; D is unclear. Source: peripheral blood, taken after recovery from COVID-19. The CDR3 region is CASSTPYEQYF. The CDR3 nucleotides are TGTGCCAGCAGTACCCCCTACGAGCAGTACTTC.